This T cell receptor (beta chain) was identified in a study of CD8 T cells in Susac syndrome. Study results and caveats: The study's TCR sequencing and HLA analysis covered a relatively small number of individuals, and the study acknowledged this.

Germline assignment: CDR1 KGHDR and CDR2 SFDVKD. This CDR3 is 12 amino acids long. V was trimmed by 4 bases and J by 5 bases, leaving 7 bases between them. Random hexamers served to reverse transcribe about 0.45 to 1 ug RNA. TCR beta CDR3 was amplified by immunoSEQ multiplex PCR. This amplification extended across 54 Vbeta and 13 Jbeta segments. TCRdb re-analysed the immunoSEQ multiplex PCR reads in MiXCR, keeping a single row per CDR3 protein. This table has under 200,000 distinct CDR3 sequences, around 95% appearing once. On this clonotype: What it binds is unknown.

The authors sequenced TCR beta from blood CD8+ and CD4+ T cells. Sequences were obtained from CD4+ T cells from PBMCs. This receptor was identified in a human donor in good health. V usage is TRBV24-1 and J usage is TRBJ1-2; D unresolved. The CDR3 sequence is CATSEQNYGYTF. Written as DNA, the CDR3 is TGTGCCACCAGTGAGCAGAATTATGGCTACACCTTC.